The 23 T cell receptor beta chains reported below all come from one sample, sequenced in a study of T cell responses to AZD1222 COVID-19 vaccine. Profiling relied on immunoSEQ multiplex PCR, and the TCRdb table lists in-frame clones only, not all of them. This sample carries around 84,000 clones, 87% of them seen once, and the ten largest clones take less than 1.6%. This specimen consisted of peripheral blood, obtained on day 0 of AZD1222 vaccination. Receptor source: an adult in good health.

The CDR3: CASSEYRGLTNEKLFF. The CDR3 region has the DNA TGTGCCAGCAGTGAATACAGGGGGCTAACTAATGAAAAACTGTTTTTT. V and J are TRBV25-1 and TRBJ1-4; 8 positions agree with TRBD1. The CDR3 totals 16 residues. The junction had 1 base not matched to a gene; V was cut back by 0 bases and J by 1 base. The germline gives CDR1 MGHDK, CDR2 SYGVNS. Together with reference TRBV25-1 and TRBJ1-4, the CDR3 gives the full variable domain: EADIYQTPRYLVIGTGKKITLECSQTMGHDKMYWYQQDPGMELHLIHYSYGVNSTEKGDLSSESTVSRIRTEHFPLTLESARPSHTSQYLCASSEYRGLTNEKLFFGSGTQLSVL.

The chain joins TRBV4-1 to TRBJ1-2; D is uncertain. This CDR3 has 15 amino acids. V lost 1 base, J lost 3 bases, and 12 bases lay in between. CDR1 is MGHRA and CDR2 is YSYEKL in the germline V gene. As DNA, the CDR3 is TGCGCCAGCAGCCAAGGACCCCAGAGAGACTATGGCTACACCTTC. As protein: CASSQGPQRDYGYTF.

The chain uses TRBV27 and TRBJ2-7, with TRBD2 as a possible D gene (6 bases). Trimming removed 6 bases from V and 3 bases from J, with 15 bases in between. CDR3 length: 14 amino acids. The germline V gene has CDR1 MNHEY and CDR2 SMNVEV (reference sequence). The CDR3 DNA reads as TGTGCCAGCAGCCGGGACTTCACTCACTACGAGCAGTACTTC. As protein: CASSRDFTHYEQYF.

The V gene is TRBV29-1, the J gene TRBJ2-1; 7 bases line up with TRBD2. Trimming took 3 bases from V and 4 from J; bases not matched to a gene: 3. The CDR3 totals 13 residues. CDR1 is SQVTM and CDR2 is ANQGSEA in the germline V gene. The chain's CDR3 is CSVERGGYNEQFF. As DNA, the CDR3 is TGCAGCGTTGAGCGCGGGGGTTACAATGAGCAGTTCTTC.

This chain connects TRBV7-3 to TRBJ1-1; possible D gene TRBD1, 6 bases. V dropped 2 bases and J dropped 1 base, with 14 bases sitting between them. This CDR3 is built from 16 residues. Germline V lookup: CDR1 SGHTA, CDR2 FQGTGA. The CDR3 sequence: CASSLLGGQWNTEAFF. The CDR3 DNA reads as TGTGCCAGCAGCTTACTCGGGGGGCAGTGGAACACTGAAGCTTTCTTT.

This chain links TRBV19 with TRBJ1-3; D ambiguous. V gave up 11 bases and J gave up 1 base, with 12 bases separating them. From germline, CDR1 is LNHDA and CDR2 SQIVND (reference sequence). The CDR3 spans 13 residues. This CDR3 reads CASPAPSGNTIYF. DNA of the CDR3: TGTGCCTCTCCAGCACCTTCTGGAAACACCATATATTTT.

This chain uses TRBV7-9 with TRBJ2-7; D gene ambiguous. Germline CDR1 and CDR2: SEHNR and FQNEAQ (reference sequence). V lost 5 bases and J 5 bases, leaving 10 bases between the germline ends. The CDR3 totals 12 residues. In DNA form, the CDR3 reads TGTGCCAGCAGCCTTAGCAGGAACGAGCAGTACTTC. This encodes CASSLSRNEQYF.

This rearrangement joins TRBV5-1 to TRBJ1-1, with D perhaps matching TRBD1 (6 bases). The CDR3 spans 14 residues. Germline-derived CDR1 and CDR2 are SGHRS and YFSETQ. Deletions cut 0 bases from V and 3 bases from J, with 9 bases between. CDR3 loop: CASSLVDRDTEAFF. CDR3 nucleotides: TGCGCCAGCAGCTTGGTGGACAGAGACACTGAAGCTTTCTTT. The full variable domain, with the rest looked up from reference TRBV5-1 and TRBJ1-1, is KAGVTQTPRYLIKTRGQQVTLSCSPISGHRSVSWYQQTPGQGLQFLFEYFSETQRNKGNFPGRFSGRQFSNSRSEMNVSTLELGDSALYLCASSLVDRDTEAFFGQGTRLTVV.

The sample holds one count of this clone. The chain couples TRBV30 to TRBJ1-6; 9 bases align to TRBD1. The CDR3 sequence is 15 residues long. Germline CDR1 and CDR2: GTSNPN and SVGIG (reference sequence). The ends lost 4 bases at V and 7 bases at J; junction bases unmatched: 8. The chain's CDR3 is CAWNTQGAGNSPLHF. In DNA, the CDR3 is TGTGCCTGGAACACACAGGGGGCAGGGAATTCACCCCTCCACTTT.

This chain connects TRBV11-1 to TRBJ1-2, with no clear D. This CDR3 has 12 amino acids. In germline, CDR1 is SGHAT, CDR2 FQDESV (reference sequence). V gave up 5 bases and J gave up 6 bases, with 10 bases separating them. This CDR3 reads CASSGRPNGYTF. In nucleotides, the CDR3 is TGTGCCAGCAGCGGTAGACCCAATGGCTACACCTTC.

J is TRBJ1-2 and V is TRBV6-5, with D hard to call. CDR3 length: 14 residues. In germline, CDR1 is MNHEY, CDR2 SVGAGI. V was pared by 5 bases and J by 8 bases, with 18 bases between. CDR3 protein: CASSPGPYLGGYTF. In DNA, the CDR3 is TGTGCCAGCAGTCCCGGGCCCTACTTAGGGGGCTACACCTTC.

This chain uses TRBV5-5 with TRBJ1-6, with D possibly matching TRBD1 (5 bases). V dropped 4 bases and J dropped 5 bases, with 13 bases sitting between them. CDR3 length equals 15 residues. Germline loops: CDR1 SGHKS, CDR2 YYEKEE (reference sequence). The CDR3 sequence: CASSMVSGHNSPLHF. CDR3 in DNA: TGTGCCAGCAGCATGGTATCGGGGCATAATTCACCCCTCCACTTT.

The V call is TRBV10-3, the J call TRBJ2-1; TRBD2 is a possible D gene (7 bases). In germline, CDR1 is ENHRY, CDR2 SYGVKD. This CDR3 has 13 amino acids. V lost 6 bases and J lost 9, with 15 bases in between. The CDR3 DNA reads as TGTGCCATCAGCGGACTAGAAGGGGGTGAGCAGTTCTTC. Its translation is CAISGLEGGEQFF.

The V call is TRBV29-1, the J call TRBJ1-2; no clear D. The CDR3 has 14 amino acids. The V gene's germline CDR1 is SQVTM and CDR2 ANQGSEA. V was shortened by 1 base and J by 5 bases, with 14 bases between the two germline ends. The CDR3 region has the DNA TGCAGCGTTGAAGCTAACGGCTTTCAGTATGGCTACACCTTC. Protein product: CSVEANGFQYGYTF.

J is TRBJ1-6 and V is TRBV9; D remains ambiguous. Germline V gene data show CDR1 as SGDLS and CDR2 as YYNGEE. The CDR3 runs to 15 residues. V lost 0 bases to trimming and J lost 10 bases, with 14 bases between them. CDR3 sequence reads: CASSVDGKEDSPLHF. The CDR3 coding sequence is TGTGCCAGCAGCGTAGACGGCAAAGAGGACTCACCCCTCCACTTT.

V is TRBV10-3 and J is TRBJ1-2; D unclear. The CDR3 sequence is 18 residues long. The V and J ends lost 0 bases and 4 bases respectively, with 21 bases between them. Germline CDR1 is ENHRY and CDR2 is SYGVKD. The CDR3 spells CAISESVSTERVGYGYTF. In DNA form, the CDR3 reads TGTGCCATCAGTGAGTCGGTCTCCACAGAAAGGGTCGGCTATGGCTACACCTTC.

The chain carries TRBV6-1 and TRBJ1-2; D is possibly TRBD1 (5 bases). Germline V CDR1 and CDR2: MNHNS, SASEGT. The CDR3 sequence is 14 residues long. V lost 3 bases and J lost 3, with 11 bases in between. The CDR3 nucleotides read TGTGCCAGCAGTGACCCGGGGACCGACTATGGCTACACCTTC. Its translation is CASSDPGTDYGYTF.

This sequence joins TRBV13 and TRBJ1-1, with 7 bases lining up with TRBD1. CDR3 length equals 13 residues. In germline, CDR1 is PRHDT, CDR2 FYEKMQ (reference sequence). J was trimmed by 0 bases and V by 5 bases; bases with no gene match: 0. The CDR3 protein is CASSDRVNTEAFF. In DNA form, the CDR3 reads TGTGCCAGCAGCGACAGGGTGAACACTGAAGCTTTCTTT.

V gene TRBV5-4 combines with J gene TRBJ2-1; maybe TRBD2 (6 bases). V dropped 4 bases and J dropped 1 base, with 15 bases sitting between them. There are 16 residues in the CDR3. Germline loops: CDR1 SGHNT, CDR2 YYREEE (reference sequence). The CDR3 loop reads CASSGSGSGSYNEQFF. The CDR3 DNA is TGTGCCAGCAGCGGTTCGGGCAGCGGGTCCTACAATGAGCAGTTCTTC.

V gene TRBV5-6 combines with J gene TRBJ1-3; possibly TRBD1 for D (6 bases). The CDR3 runs to 14 residues. V lost 7 bases and J 2 bases, leaving 13 bases between the germline ends. Germline V gives CDR1 SGHDT, CDR2 YYEEEE. The CDR3 nucleotides are TGTGCCAGCGGGGGCTGGGGCACTGGAAACACCATATATTTT. The encoded protein is CASGGWGTGNTIYF.

The genes are TRBV9 and TRBJ2-1, with 8 bases aligning to TRBD2. This CDR3 comprises 15 residues. The germline V gene has CDR1 SGDLS and CDR2 YYNGEE. With 0 bases clipped from V and 4 bases from J, the junction kept 3 bases outside the gene matches. CDR3 DNA: TGTGCCAGCAGCGTAGACGAGCGGGGGTACAATGAGCAGTTCTTC. Amino acid sequence: CASSVDERGYNEQFF.

The J gene is TRBJ1-4, the V gene TRBV11-2, with D possibly TRBD1 on 5 matching bases. Germline V gene data show CDR1 as SGHAT and CDR2 as FQNNGV. Trimming took off 1 base at V and 6 bases at J, with 15 bases between the two ends. The CDR3 length is 16 residues. CDR3 amino acids: CASSLVAGLKDEKLFF. For the CDR3, the DNA is TGTGCCAGCAGCTTAGTGGCAGGGCTTAAAGATGAAAAACTGTTTTTT.

V and J are TRBV7-8 and TRBJ2-7; the D gene is possibly TRBD1 (5 bases). Trimming stripped 3 bases from V and 4 bases from J, with 13 bases between. Germline CDR1 SGHVS, CDR2 FQNEAQ. The CDR3 is 14 residues long. This chain's CDR3 is CASSLSGQGYEQYF. The CDR3 DNA sequence: TGTGCCAGCAGCTTGTCTGGCCAGGGTTACGAGCAGTACTTC. Looking up the rest from reference TRBV7-8 and TRBJ2-7 gives the full variable domain: GAGVSQSPRYKVAKRGQDVALRCDPISGHVSLFWYQQALGQGPEFLTYFQNEAQLDKSGLPSDRFFAERPEGSVSTLKIQRTQQEDSAVYLCASSLSGQGYEQYFGPGTRLTVT.